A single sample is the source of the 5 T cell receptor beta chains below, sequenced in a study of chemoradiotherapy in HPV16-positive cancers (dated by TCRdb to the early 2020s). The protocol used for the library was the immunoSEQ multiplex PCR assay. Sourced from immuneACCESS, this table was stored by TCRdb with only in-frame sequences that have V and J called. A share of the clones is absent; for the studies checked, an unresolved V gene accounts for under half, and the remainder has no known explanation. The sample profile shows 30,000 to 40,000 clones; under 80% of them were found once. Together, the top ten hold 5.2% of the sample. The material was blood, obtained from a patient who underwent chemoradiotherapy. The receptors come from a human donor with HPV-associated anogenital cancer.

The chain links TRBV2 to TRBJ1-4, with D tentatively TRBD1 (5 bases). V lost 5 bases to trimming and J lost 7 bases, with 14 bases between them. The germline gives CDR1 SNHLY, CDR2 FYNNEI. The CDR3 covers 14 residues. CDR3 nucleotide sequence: TGTGCCAGCAGTCAGGGAACGGGTTTTGAAAAACTGTTTTTT. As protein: CASSQGTGFEKLFF.

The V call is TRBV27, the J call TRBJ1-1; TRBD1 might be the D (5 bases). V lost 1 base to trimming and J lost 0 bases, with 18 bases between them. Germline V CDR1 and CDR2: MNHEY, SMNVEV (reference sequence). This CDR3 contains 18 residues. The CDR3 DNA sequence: TGTGCCAGCAGTTTATTGGGGGGTAGGGGCAGCTTGAACACTGAAGCTTTCTTT. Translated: CASSLLGGRGSLNTEAFF.

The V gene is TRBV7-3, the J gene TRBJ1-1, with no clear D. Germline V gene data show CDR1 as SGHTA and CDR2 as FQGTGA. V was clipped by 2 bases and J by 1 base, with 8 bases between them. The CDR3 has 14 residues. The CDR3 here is CASSLDLGNTEAFF. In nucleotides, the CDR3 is TGTGCCAGCAGCTTAGATCTGGGGAACACTGAAGCTTTCTTT.

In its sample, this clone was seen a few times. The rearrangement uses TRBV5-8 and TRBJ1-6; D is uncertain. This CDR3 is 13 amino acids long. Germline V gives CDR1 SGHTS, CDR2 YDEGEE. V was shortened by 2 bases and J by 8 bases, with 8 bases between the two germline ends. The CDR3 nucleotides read TGTGCCAGCAGCTTATCTCTGGATTCACCCCTCCACTTT. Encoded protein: CASSLSLDSPLHF.

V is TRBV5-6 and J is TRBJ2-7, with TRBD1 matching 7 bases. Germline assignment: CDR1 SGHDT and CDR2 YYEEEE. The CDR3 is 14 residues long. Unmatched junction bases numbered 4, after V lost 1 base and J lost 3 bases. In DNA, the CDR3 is TGTGCCAGCAGCTTGTCGGGACAGCTCTACGAGCAGTACTTC. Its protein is CASSLSGQLYEQYF.